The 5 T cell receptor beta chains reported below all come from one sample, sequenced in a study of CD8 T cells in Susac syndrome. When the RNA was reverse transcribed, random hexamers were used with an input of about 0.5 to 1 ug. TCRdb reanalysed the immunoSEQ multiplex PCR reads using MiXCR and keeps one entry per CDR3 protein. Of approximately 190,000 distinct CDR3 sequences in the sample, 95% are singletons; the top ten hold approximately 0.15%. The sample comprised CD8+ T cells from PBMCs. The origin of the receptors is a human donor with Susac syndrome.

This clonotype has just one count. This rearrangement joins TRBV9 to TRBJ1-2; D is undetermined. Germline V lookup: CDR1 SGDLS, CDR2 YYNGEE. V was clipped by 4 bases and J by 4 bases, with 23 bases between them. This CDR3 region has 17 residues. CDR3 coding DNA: TGTGCCAGCAGCTCCCGTCCTTCGACCGATAAATCCTATGGCTACACCTTC. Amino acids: CASSSRPSTDKSYGYTF.

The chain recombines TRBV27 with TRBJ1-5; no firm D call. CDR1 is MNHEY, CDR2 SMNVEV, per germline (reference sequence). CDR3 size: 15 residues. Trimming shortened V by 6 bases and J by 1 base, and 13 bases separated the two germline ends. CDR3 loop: CASRTYGSSNQPQHF. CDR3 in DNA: TGTGCCAGCAGAACCTACGGTAGCAGCAATCAGCCCCAGCATTTT.

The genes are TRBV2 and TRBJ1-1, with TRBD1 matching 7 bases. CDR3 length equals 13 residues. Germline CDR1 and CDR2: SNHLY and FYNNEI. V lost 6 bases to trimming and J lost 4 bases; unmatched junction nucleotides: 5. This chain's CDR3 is CASRQQGSTEAFF. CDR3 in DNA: TGTGCCAGCAGACAACAGGGGAGCACTGAAGCTTTCTTT.

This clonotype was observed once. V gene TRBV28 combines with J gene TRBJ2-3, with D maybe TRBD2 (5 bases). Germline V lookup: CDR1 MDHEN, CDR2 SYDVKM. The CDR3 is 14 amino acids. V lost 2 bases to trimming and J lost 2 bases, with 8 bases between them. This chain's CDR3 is CASSLEGYTDTQYF. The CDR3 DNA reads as TGTGCCAGCAGTTTAGAGGGTTACACAGATACGCAGTATTTT.

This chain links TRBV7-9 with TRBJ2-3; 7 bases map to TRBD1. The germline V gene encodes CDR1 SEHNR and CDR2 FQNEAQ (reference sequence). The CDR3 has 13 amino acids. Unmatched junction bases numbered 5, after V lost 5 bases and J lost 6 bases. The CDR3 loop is CASSQTGVDTQYF. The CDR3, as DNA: TGTGCCAGCAGCCAAACAGGGGTGGATACGCAGTATTTT.